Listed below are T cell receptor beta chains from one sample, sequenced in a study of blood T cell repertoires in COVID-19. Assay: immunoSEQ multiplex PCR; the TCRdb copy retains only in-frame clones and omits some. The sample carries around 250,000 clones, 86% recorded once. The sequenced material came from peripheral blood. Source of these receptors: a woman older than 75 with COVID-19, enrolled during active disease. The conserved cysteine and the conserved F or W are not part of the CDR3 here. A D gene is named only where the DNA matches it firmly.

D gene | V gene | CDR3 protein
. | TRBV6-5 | ASRRPTGNTEAF
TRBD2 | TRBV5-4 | ASSSSGASQETQY
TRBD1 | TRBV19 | AAGTGVLGFPDTQY
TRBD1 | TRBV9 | ASSVSWDRGNSPLH
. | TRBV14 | ASSRTELYNEQF
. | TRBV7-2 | ASRLTGTDTQY
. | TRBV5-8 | ASRKADRYT
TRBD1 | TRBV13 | ASSKPDRGRGYGYT
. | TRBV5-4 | ASSLGGGNEKLF
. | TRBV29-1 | SVPPDGIVSYNEQF
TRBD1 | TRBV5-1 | ASSLSSAGGSGYT
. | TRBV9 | ASSVVGEMNTEAF
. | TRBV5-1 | ASSLEGNSYNEQF
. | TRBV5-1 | ASTGPSNKVRGYGYT
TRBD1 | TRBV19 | ASSPQGWNSPLH
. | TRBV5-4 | ASSFGGNSNQPQH
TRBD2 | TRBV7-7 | ASSLDGGRGDTQY
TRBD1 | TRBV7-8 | ASSPGTGSWAF
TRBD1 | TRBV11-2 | ASSLTGTEYNEQF
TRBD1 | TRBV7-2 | ASSLVGQGYEQY
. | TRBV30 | AWSVTGTYNEQF
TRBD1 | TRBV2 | ASSGSTGRYGYT
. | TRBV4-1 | ASSQFLSGNTEAF
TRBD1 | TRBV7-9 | ASSLGQGASNEKLF
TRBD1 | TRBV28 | ASSLRQGARNSPLH
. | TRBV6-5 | ASSEAGTMNTEAF
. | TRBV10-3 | AISDSGQPQH
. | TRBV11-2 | ASSPSSGNTIY
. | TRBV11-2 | ASLAQRQASGYT
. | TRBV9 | ASSIEDRSSYNSPLH
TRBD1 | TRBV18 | ASSSRQGDTGELF
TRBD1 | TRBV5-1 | ASSPGQAMGYT
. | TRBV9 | ASSAVGGADTQY
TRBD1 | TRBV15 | ATSRVRQGATDTQY
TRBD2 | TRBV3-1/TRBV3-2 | ASRPSGGLETQY
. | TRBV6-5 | ASSYDPTVNGNTIY
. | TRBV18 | ASSLARDQPQH
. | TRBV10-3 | AISEGGVETQY
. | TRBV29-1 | SVKNREPGQPQH
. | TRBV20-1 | SARAQVGAF
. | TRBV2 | ASSAGFLVNQPQH
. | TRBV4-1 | ASSQGGWSDDEKLF
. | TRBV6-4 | ASSSGGGSYNEQF